This T cell receptor (beta chain) was recovered during a study of T cell responses to AZD1222 COVID-19 vaccine. Study-wide points: Unmutated variant regions reportedly attract nearly half of all spike-specific TCRs. No repertoire was sampled before or during the peak T cell response, only after it. White British ancestry dominated among donors, who included more females, and clonal diversity was possibly underestimated. Only a handful of people who got AZD1222 tested seropositive at baseline.

Data came from immunoSEQ multiplex PCR; TCRdb stores just in-frame clones and leaves some out. The table lists under 200,000 clones, 80% to 95% of them singletons, with 4% to 5.5% in the top ten. For this clone: Its specificity is unknown.

The CDR3 consists of 11 residues. CDR1 and CDR2 (germline): SEHNR, FQNEAQ (reference sequence). V gave up 5 bases and J gave up 2 bases, with 1 base separating them. The material was peripheral blood, obtained on day 0 of AZD1222 vaccination. This clonotype was obtained from an adult in good health. This sequence joins TRBV7-9 and TRBJ2-1; no clear D gene. CDR3: CASSPYNEQFF. The CDR3, as DNA: TGTGCCAGCAGCCCCTACAATGAGCAGTTCTTC.